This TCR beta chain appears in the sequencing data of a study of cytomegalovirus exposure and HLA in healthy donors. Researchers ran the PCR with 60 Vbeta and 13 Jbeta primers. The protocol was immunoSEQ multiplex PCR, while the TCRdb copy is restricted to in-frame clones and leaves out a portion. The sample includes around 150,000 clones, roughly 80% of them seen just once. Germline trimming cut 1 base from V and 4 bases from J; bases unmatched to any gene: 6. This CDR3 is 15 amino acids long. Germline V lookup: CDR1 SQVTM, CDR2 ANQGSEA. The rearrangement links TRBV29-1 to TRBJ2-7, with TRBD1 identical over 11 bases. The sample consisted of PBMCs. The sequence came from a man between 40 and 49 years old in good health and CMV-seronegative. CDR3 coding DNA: TGCAGCGTTGAAGGAGCGGACAGGGGGCGGTACGAGCAGTACTTC. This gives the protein CSVEGADRGRYEQYF.